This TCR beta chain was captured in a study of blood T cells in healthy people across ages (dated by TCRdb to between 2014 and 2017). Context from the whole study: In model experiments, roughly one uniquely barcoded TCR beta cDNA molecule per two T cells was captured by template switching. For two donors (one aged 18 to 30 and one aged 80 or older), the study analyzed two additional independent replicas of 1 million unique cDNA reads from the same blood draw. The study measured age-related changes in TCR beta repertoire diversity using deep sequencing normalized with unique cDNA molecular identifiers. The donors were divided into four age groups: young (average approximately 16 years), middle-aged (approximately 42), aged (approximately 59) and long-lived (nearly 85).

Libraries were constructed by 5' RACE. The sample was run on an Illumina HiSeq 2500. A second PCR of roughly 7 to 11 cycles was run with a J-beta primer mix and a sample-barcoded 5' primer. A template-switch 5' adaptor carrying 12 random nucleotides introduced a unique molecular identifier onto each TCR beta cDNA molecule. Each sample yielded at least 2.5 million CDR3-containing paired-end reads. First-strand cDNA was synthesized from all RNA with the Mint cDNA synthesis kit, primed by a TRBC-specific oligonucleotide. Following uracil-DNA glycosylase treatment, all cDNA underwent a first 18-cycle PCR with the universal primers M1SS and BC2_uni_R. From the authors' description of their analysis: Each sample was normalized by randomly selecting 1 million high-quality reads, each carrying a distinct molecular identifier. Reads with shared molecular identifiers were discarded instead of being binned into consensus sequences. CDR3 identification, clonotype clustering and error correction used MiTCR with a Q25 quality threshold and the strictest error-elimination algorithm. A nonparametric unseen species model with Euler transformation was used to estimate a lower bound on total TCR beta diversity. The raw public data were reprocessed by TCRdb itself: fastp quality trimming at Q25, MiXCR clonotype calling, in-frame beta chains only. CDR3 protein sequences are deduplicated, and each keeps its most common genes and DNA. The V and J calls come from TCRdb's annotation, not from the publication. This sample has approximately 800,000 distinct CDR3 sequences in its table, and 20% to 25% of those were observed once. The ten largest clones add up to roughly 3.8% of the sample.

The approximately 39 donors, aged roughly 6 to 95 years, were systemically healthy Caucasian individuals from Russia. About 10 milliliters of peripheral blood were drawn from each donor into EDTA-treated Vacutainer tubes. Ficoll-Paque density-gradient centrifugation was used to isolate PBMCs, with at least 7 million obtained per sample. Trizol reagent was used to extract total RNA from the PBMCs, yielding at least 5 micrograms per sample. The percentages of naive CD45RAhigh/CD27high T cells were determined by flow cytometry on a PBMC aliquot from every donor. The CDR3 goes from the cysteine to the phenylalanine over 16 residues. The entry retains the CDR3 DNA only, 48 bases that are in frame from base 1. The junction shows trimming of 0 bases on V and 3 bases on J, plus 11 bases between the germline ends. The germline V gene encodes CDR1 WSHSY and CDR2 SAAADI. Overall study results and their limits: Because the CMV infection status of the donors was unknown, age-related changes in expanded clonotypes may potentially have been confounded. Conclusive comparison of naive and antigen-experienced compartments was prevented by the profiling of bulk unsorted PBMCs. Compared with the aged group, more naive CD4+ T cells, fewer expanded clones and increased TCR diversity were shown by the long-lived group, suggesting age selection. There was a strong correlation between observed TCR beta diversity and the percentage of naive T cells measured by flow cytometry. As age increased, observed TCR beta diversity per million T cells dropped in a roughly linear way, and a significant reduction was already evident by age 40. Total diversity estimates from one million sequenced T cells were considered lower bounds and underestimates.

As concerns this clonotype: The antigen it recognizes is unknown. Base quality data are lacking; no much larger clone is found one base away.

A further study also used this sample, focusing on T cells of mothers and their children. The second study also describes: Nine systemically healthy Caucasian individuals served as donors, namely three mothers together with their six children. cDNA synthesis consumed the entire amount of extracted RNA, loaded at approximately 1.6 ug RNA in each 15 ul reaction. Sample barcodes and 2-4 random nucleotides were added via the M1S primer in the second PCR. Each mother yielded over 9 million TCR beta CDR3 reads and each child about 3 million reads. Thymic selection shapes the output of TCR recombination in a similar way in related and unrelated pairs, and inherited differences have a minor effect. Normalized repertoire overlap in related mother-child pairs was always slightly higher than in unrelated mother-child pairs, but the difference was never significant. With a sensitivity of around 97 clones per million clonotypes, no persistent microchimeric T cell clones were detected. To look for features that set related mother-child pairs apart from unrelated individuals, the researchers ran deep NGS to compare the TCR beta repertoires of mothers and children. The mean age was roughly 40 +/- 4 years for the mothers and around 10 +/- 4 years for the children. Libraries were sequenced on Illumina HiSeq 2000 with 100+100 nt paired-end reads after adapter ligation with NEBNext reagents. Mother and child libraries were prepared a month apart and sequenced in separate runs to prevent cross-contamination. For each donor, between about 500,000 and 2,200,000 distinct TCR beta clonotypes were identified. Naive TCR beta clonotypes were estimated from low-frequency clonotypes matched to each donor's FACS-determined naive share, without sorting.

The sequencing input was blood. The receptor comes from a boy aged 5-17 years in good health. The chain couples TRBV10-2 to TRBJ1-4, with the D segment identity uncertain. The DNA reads TGCGCCAGCAGTGAGTCGACTCTCCGCCCTAATGAAAAACTGTTTTTT. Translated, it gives CASSESTLRPNEKLFF.